The clone carrying this T cell receptor beta chain has ten or more counts. The antigen remains unidentified. The PCR ran on 60 Vbeta and 13 Jbeta primers. Data came from immunoSEQ multiplex PCR; TCRdb stores just in-frame clones and leaves some out. The sample consists of 150,000 to 200,000 clones, approximately 80% of them appearing once. V dropped 7 bases and J dropped 5; count of bases not matched to a gene: 10. This CDR3 is built from 14 residues. Per the germline V gene, CDR1 is MDHEN and CDR2 is SYDVKM. This sample is drawn from a study of cytomegalovirus exposure and HLA in healthy donors. Study conclusions and caveats: Across HLA loci, a later analysis found differing TCR association rates, with DRB1 most and HLA-C fewest. At a 0.05 false discovery rate, a later analysis found around 15,000 TCR beta sequences to be associated with HLA alleles. TCR beta chains numbering 164 were designated cytomegalovirus-associated.

The genes are TRBV28 and TRBJ1-1, with TRBD1 identical over 7 bases. The receptor comes from a woman in her 30s in good health and CMV-seronegative. Sequences were obtained from PBMCs. Here the CDR3 reads CASTNRGRRTEAFF. CDR3 nucleotide sequence: TGTGCCAGCACCAACAGGGGTCGGAGGACTGAAGCTTTCTTT.